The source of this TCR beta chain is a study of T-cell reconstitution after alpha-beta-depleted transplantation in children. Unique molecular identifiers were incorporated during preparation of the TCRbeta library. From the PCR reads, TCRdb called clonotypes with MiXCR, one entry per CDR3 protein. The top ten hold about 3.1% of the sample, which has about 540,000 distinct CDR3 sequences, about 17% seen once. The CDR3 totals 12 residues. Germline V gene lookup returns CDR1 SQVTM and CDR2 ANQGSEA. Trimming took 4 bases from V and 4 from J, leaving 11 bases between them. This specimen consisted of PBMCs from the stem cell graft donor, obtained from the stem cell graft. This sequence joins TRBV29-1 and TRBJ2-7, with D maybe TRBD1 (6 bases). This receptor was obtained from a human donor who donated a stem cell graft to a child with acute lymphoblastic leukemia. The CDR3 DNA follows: TGCAGCGTTGGTCAGGGGCTTTACGAGCAGTACTTC. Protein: CSVGQGLYEQYF.